This T cell receptor (beta chain) was obtained from a study of blood T cell repertoires in COVID-19. A remark on this clone: Compared with germline, one end of the junction differs, possibly owing to a read error.

The table came from immunoSEQ multiplex PCR; TCRdb's copy has only in-frame clones and leaves some out. This table has 150,000 or so clones, almost 85% appearing once. The source material was peripheral blood. The source is a human donor with acute or convalescent COVID-19. The donor label of this sample is uncertain.

The CDR3 spells CASTRGQGERLFF. The DNA for the CDR3 is TGTGCCAGCACGAGGGGGCAGGGGGAAAGACTGTTTTTT. This sequence joins TRBV6-5 and TRBJ1-4; 7 positions match TRBD1. The germline V gene has CDR1 MNHEY and CDR2 SVGAGI. The CDR3 consists of 13 residues.